The rows below give T cell receptor beta chains drawn from one sample of a study of cytomegalovirus exposure and HLA in healthy donors. Produced via immunoSEQ multiplex PCR; TCRdb's table is partial and in-frame only. This sample's table has 150,000 to 200,000 clones. Sample: PBMCs. These TCRs come from a woman between 18 and 30 years old in good health and CMV-seropositive. Each CDR3 is given with its conserved first and last residue. A D gene is named only where the DNA matches it firmly.

CDR3aa	CDR3nt	j_gene	v_gene	d_gene
CASSLGSGIYNEQFF	TGCGCCAGCAGCTTGGGGTCAGGGATCTACAATGAGCAGTTCTTC	TRBJ2-1	TRBV5-1	.
CASSPISDQPQHF	TGTGCCAGCTCACCAATTAGTGATCAGCCCCAGCATTTT	TRBJ1-5	TRBV18	.
CASSFRTVNGYTF	TGTGCCAGCAGCTTTCGGACAGTCAATGGCTACACCTTC	TRBJ1-2	TRBV5-8	.
CASSWSGGPLSEAFF	TGTGCCAGCAGTTGGTCGGGAGGGCCGTTGTCTGAAGCTTTCTTT	TRBJ1-1	TRBV28	.
CASSFTGTAMNTEAFF	TGTGCCAGCAGCTTTACCGGGACAGCAATGAACACTGAAGCTTTCTTT	TRBJ1-1	TRBV11-2	TRBD1
CASSLREETQYF	TGCGCCAGCAGCTTGCGAGAAGAGACCCAGTACTTC	TRBJ2-5	TRBV5-1	.
CASRGDRGLLGQPQHF	TGTGCCAGTAGGGGGGACAGGGGGTTGCTTGGTCAGCCCCAGCATTTT	TRBJ1-5	TRBV19	TRBD1
CAWSPDRLMNTEAFF	TGTGCCTGGAGTCCCGACAGGCTTATGAACACTGAAGCTTTCTTT	TRBJ1-1	TRBV30	.
CASSLVFARETQYF	TGTGCCAGCAGCTTAGTATTCGCTAGGGAGACCCAGTACTTC	TRBJ2-5	TRBV7-2	.
CASSRGTFLMNTEAFF	TGCGCCAGCAGCAGAGGGACATTCCTGATGAACACTGAAGCTTTCTTT	TRBJ1-1	TRBV5-1	.
CASSSGGIGEQFF	TGTGCCAGCAGTAGCGGGGGGATCGGTGAGCAGTTCTTC	TRBJ2-1	TRBV6-4	TRBD2
CASSQEFQFYGQNNSPLHF	TGCGCCAGCAGCCAAGAGTTTCAATTTTATGGACAGAATAATTCACCCCTCCACTTT	TRBJ1-6	TRBV4-3	.
CASTSTGVNSPLHF	TGTGCCAGTACCTCTACAGGGGTTAATTCACCCCTCCACTTT	TRBJ1-6	TRBV19	TRBD1
CATSPPGTFYYEQYF	TGTGCCACCTCACCCCCCGGGACTTTCTACTACGAGCAGTACTTC	TRBJ2-7	TRBV25-1	.
CASSAGAGGYNEQFF	TGCGCCAGCAGCGCCGGTGCGGGGGGCTACAATGAGCAGTTCTTC	TRBJ2-1	TRBV5-1	TRBD2
CASSSAGGSYNEQFF	TGCGCCAGCAGCTCAGCGGGAGGGTCCTACAATGAGCAGTTCTTC	TRBJ2-1	TRBV5-1	TRBD2
CASSPGQGYYGYTF	TGTGCCAGCAGCCCGGGACAGGGATACTATGGCTACACCTTC	TRBJ1-2	TRBV7-8	TRBD1
CASSPGGPSGGNTIYF	TGCGCCAGCAGCCCGGGCGGCCCTTCGGGAGGAAACACCATATATTTT	TRBJ1-3	TRBV5-1	.
CASSQALTGFGNTIYF	TGTGCCAGCAGCCAAGCATTGACAGGGTTTGGAAACACCATATATTTT	TRBJ1-3	TRBV27	TRBD1
CASSPLLAGYYNEQFF	TGTGCCAGCAGCCCCCTATTAGCGGGTTACTACAATGAGCAGTTCTTC	TRBJ2-1	TRBV7-8	TRBD2
CASSPGTTGNIQYF	TGTGCCAGCAGTCCGGGGACAACGGGAAACATTCAGTACTTC	TRBJ2-4	TRBV27	.
CASSSRTGNGYTF	TGTGCCAGCAGTTCTCGGACAGGGAACGGCTACACCTTC	TRBJ1-2	TRBV6-1	TRBD1
CASSQDELAGDTQYF	TGTGCCAGCAGCCAAGATGAGCTAGCGGGAGATACGCAGTATTTT	TRBJ2-3	TRBV4-2	TRBD2
CAISDPGFGNEKLFF	TGTGCCATCAGTGATCCTGGATTCGGGAATGAAAAACTGTTTTTT	TRBJ1-4	TRBV10-3	.
CASRSGTGSNEQFF	TGTGCCAGCAGATCCGGGACAGGGAGCAATGAGCAGTTCTTC	TRBJ2-1	TRBV11-2	TRBD1
CASSYGGLNQPQHF	TGCGCCAGCAGCTACGGGGGGCTCAATCAGCCCCAGCATTTT	TRBJ1-5	TRBV5-1	.
CAWSVPVQATNEKLFF	TGTGCCTGGAGTGTACCAGTTCAGGCAACTAATGAAAAACTGTTTTTT	TRBJ1-4	TRBV30	.
CASSLRPTSGNNEQFF	TGTGCCAGCAGCTTAAGGCCCACTAGCGGAAACAATGAGCAGTTCTTC	TRBJ2-1	TRBV7-2	TRBD2
CASSLVAGSLSGANVLTF	TGTGCCAGCAGCTTAGTGGCAGGATCACTCTCTGGGGCCAACGTCCTGACTTTC	TRBJ2-6	TRBV11-1	.
CASSQDLGGGFVGELFF	TGCGCCAGCAGCCAAGATCTCGGGGGGGGATTTGTCGGGGAGCTGTTTTTT	TRBJ2-2	TRBV4-3	TRBD2
CASSIGAGGRTDTQYF	TGTGCCAGTAGTATCGGAGCGGGGGGGCGCACAGATACGCAGTATTTT	TRBJ2-3	TRBV19	TRBD2
CASSLRGGGSEKLFF	TGTGCCAGCAGCTTACGGGGAGGGGGAAGTGAAAAACTGTTTTTT	TRBJ1-4	TRBV13	.
CASSETVTTNTGELFF	TGTGCCAGCAGTGAAACTGTGACTACGAACACCGGGGAGCTGTTTTTT	TRBJ2-2	TRBV6-1	.
CASSYSTASGRAEQYF	TGTGCCAGCAGTTACTCGACGGCTAGCGGGAGGGCCGAGCAGTACTTC	TRBJ2-7	TRBV6-5	TRBD2
CAWSYFGELFF	TGTGCCTGGAGTTATTTCGGGGAGCTGTTTTTT	TRBJ2-2	TRBV30	.
CASSQGLGADTQYF	TGTGCCAGCAGCCAAGGACTAGGAGCAGATACGCAGTATTTT	TRBJ2-3	TRBV5-8	TRBD2
CASSPLGQDNQPQHF	TGTGCCAGCTCACCTCTTGGACAGGACAATCAGCCCCAGCATTTT	TRBJ1-5	TRBV18	TRBD1
CASRGLAGGGETQYF	TGTGCCAGCAGAGGACTAGCGGGAGGGGGAGAGACCCAGTACTTC	TRBJ2-5	TRBV6-1	TRBD2
CASSNTGTGWLAFF	TGTGCCAGCAGCAATACAGGGACAGGGTGGTTAGCTTTCTTT	TRBJ1-1	TRBV11-2	TRBD1
CASSTFQGVESPLHF	TGTGCCAGCAGTACCTTCCAGGGGGTTGAGTCACCCCTCCACTTT	TRBJ1-6	TRBV2	TRBD1
CASSDAGHNEQFF	TGTGCCAGCAGTGACGCGGGGCACAATGAGCAGTTCTTC	TRBJ2-1	TRBV6-4	.
CASSDWGTGGRVGKEKLFF	TGTGCCAGCAGCGATTGGGGGACAGGGGGTCGGGTTGGGAAAGAAAAACTGTTTTTT	TRBJ1-4	TRBV5-6	TRBD1
CASSLGQGSTEAFF	TGTGCCAGCAGCCTCGGACAGGGGTCCACTGAAGCTTTCTTT	TRBJ1-1	TRBV7-9	TRBD1
CASISGRQETQYF	TGTGCCAGCATTTCGGGAAGACAAGAGACCCAGTACTTC	TRBJ2-5	TRBV2	.
CASSLAPDYYGYTF	TGTGCCAGCAGCTTAGCTCCAGATTACTATGGCTACACCTTC	TRBJ1-2	TRBV7-2	.
CATSRGAGDQQETQYF	TGTGCCACCAGCAGAGGTGCGGGGGACCAACAAGAGACCCAGTACTTC	TRBJ2-5	TRBV15	TRBD2
CASSQGEGQETQYF	TGTGCCAGCAGCCAAGGTGAGGGCCAAGAGACCCAGTACTTC	TRBJ2-5	TRBV4-2	.
CAISGTSGRRSDEQYF	TGTGCCATCAGCGGGACTAGCGGGAGGAGGTCCGACGAGCAGTACTTC	TRBJ2-7	TRBV10-3	TRBD2
CASSPGGLLIISGANVLTF	TGTGCCAGCAGCCCCGGGGGGCTCTTAATCATTTCTGGGGCCAACGTCCTGACTTTC	TRBJ2-6	TRBV11-2	.
CASSRGLEPLYEQYF	TGTGCCAGCAGCCGCGGATTGGAACCCCTCTACGAGCAGTACTTC	TRBJ2-7	TRBV5-6	.
CATSRDYSYEQYF	TGTGCCACCAGCAGAGACTATAGCTACGAGCAGTACTTC	TRBJ2-7	TRBV15	.
CASSRGGGETQYF	TGTGCCAGCAGCCGGGGGGGAGGGGAGACCCAGTACTTC	TRBJ2-5	TRBV5-6	TRBD2
CASSLRPLSANTGELFF	TGTGCCAGCAGCTTAAGACCACTAAGCGCGAACACCGGGGAGCTGTTTTTT	TRBJ2-2	TRBV7-3	.
CASRALAKSGELFF	TGTGCCAGTAGGGCCCTAGCCAAGAGCGGGGAGCTGTTTTTT	TRBJ2-2	TRBV19	.
CASATSGNYNEQFF	TGTGCCAGCGCAACTAGCGGGAATTACAATGAGCAGTTCTTC	TRBJ2-1	TRBV2	TRBD2
CASSQGPGTGEKNIQYF	TGCGCCAGCAGCCAAGGGCCTGGGACAGGAGAAAAAAACATTCAGTACTTC	TRBJ2-4	TRBV4-1	TRBD1
CASSLGTGHSQETQYF	TGTGCCAGCAGCTTAGGAACTGGACACTCCCAAGAGACCCAGTACTTC	TRBJ2-5	TRBV7-9	.
CASSLLSGTHTGELFF	TGTGCCAGTAGTCTTTTATCGGGGACACACACCGGGGAGCTGTTTTTT	TRBJ2-2	TRBV19	.